This T cell receptor (beta chain) was recorded in a study of graft-versus-host responses after intestinal transplantation. In the study overall: Recipients got multivisceral, liver-intestinal, or isolated intestinal transplants.

A remark on this clone: What it binds is not known.

Clones were sequenced by immunoSEQ multiplex PCR, and TCRdb holds only the in-frame ones, with some missing. The sample yields around 38,000 clones, around 86% seen once. Germline V CDR1 and CDR2: SGHTA, FQGTGA. The V segment lost 5 bases and the J segment 3 bases; nucleotides outside the gene matches: 7. The CDR3 extends over 16 amino acids. Study results and limitations: GvH clones appeared in recipient marrow, some first in ileum or blood. Subjects displaying graft-donor T cell macrochimerism possessed elevated graft-versus-host to host-versus-graft clonal ratios inside allografts.

The sequenced sample was PBMCs, obtained approximately 1,000 days after transplant. The chain carries TRBV7-3 and TRBJ2-2, with 9 bases aligning to TRBD1. The clonotype comes from a human patient who received an intestinal transplant, so some T cells may come from the graft donor. CDR3: CASSLPGQGYTGELFF. Here the CDR3 DNA reads TGTGCCAGCAGCCTCCCGGGACAGGGTTACACCGGGGAGCTGTTTTTT.